Below are 19 T cell receptor beta chains sequenced from a single sample in a study of cytomegalovirus exposure and HLA in healthy donors. PCR amplification relied on 60 Vbeta primers (plus 13 Jbeta primers). The protocol was immunoSEQ multiplex PCR, while the TCRdb copy is restricted to in-frame clones and leaves out a portion. The table lists about 130,000 clones, 60% to 80% of them singletons. Sequencing was performed on PBMCs. The receptors originated from a woman aged 60-75 years in good health and CMV-seronegative.

CDR3: CASSYWGTGPYEQYF. The CDR3 DNA sequence: TGTGCCAGCAGTTATTGGGGGACAGGCCCCTACGAGCAGTACTTC. The chain has TRBV6-5 and TRBJ2-7; 8 bases fit TRBD1. Germline-derived CDR1 and CDR2 are MNHEY and SVGAGI. This CDR3 is built from 15 residues. V shed 3 bases and J 2 bases; nucleotides not matched to a gene: 6.

The CDR3 DNA follows: TGTGCCAGCAGCTTAAAACCGGGACTGAGCACAGATACGCAGTATTTT. Its translation: CASSLKPGLSTDTQYF. This chain joins TRBV7-3 and TRBJ2-3; weak D call: TRBD2 (6 bases). From germline, CDR1 is SGHTA and CDR2 FQGTGA. The CDR3 sequence is 16 residues long. V was trimmed by 1 base and J by 0 bases, leaving 11 bases between them. The whole variable domain, remainder taken from reference TRBV7-3 and TRBJ2-3, is GAGVSQTPSNKVTEKGKYVELRCDPISGHTALYWYRQSLGQGPEFLIYFQGTGAADDSGLPNDRFFAVRPEGSVSTLKIQRTERGDSAVYLCASSLKPGLSTDTQYFGPGTRLTVL.

This chain connects TRBV19 to TRBJ1-1, with D uncertain. Germline V lookup: CDR1 LNHDA, CDR2 SQIVND (reference sequence). This CDR3 contains 13 residues. V gave up 7 bases and J gave up 2 bases, with 11 bases separating them. Written as DNA, the CDR3 is TGTGCCAGTACCACTCCGGGAAACACTGAAGCTTTCTTT. It specifies CASTTPGNTEAFF.

This clone was observed a few times. This chain links TRBV19 with TRBJ2-1, with 8 bases fitting TRBD1. With 1 base clipped from V and 7 bases from J, the junction kept 6 bases outside the gene matches. CDR1 and CDR2 (germline): LNHDA, SQIVND (reference sequence). The CDR3 length is 15 residues. The CDR3 is CASSIGTGILNEQFF. CDR3 nucleotides: TGTGCCAGTAGTATAGGGACAGGGATTTTGAATGAGCAGTTCTTC.

This chain joins TRBV5-8 and TRBJ2-6, with TRBD2 as a possible D gene (5 bases). Germline assignment: CDR1 SGHTS and CDR2 YDEGEE. V was trimmed by 1 base and J by 9 bases, leaving 11 bases between them. The CDR3 consists of 14 residues. The CDR3 sequence: CASSLFRGINVLTF. DNA for the CDR3: TGTGCCAGCAGCTTGTTCAGAGGGATCAACGTCCTGACTTTC.

This chain's CDR3 is CASSQYQDTGELFF. DNA of the CDR3: TGTGCCAGCAGCCAATACCAGGACACCGGGGAGCTGTTTTTT. V usage is TRBV16 and J usage is TRBJ2-2, with D unclear. This CDR3 is 14 amino acids long. Deletions cut 1 base from V and 3 bases from J, with 6 bases between. Germline CDR1 and CDR2: KGHSY and FQNENV. Complete variable domain (other parts from reference TRBV16 and TRBJ2-2): GEEVAQTPKHLVRGEGQKAKLYCAPIKGHSYVFWYQQVLKNEFKFLISFQNENVFDETGMPKERFSAKCLPNSPCSLEIQATKLEDSAVYFCASSQYQDTGELFFGEGSRLTVL.

The chain links TRBV5-1 to TRBJ1-6; 7 bases map to TRBD1. The germline gives CDR1 SGHRS, CDR2 YFSETQ. The CDR3 extends over 15 amino acids. With 0 bases clipped from V and 3 bases from J, the junction kept 0 bases outside the gene matches. The CDR3 nucleotides are TGCGCCAGCAGCTTGGGACAGGGCTATAATTCACCCCTCCACTTT. It yields the protein CASSLGQGYNSPLHF. The whole variable domain, filled in from reference TRBV5-1 and TRBJ1-6, reads KAGVTQTPRYLIKTRGQQVTLSCSPISGHRSVSWYQQTPGQGLQFLFEYFSETQRNKGNFPGRFSGRQFSNSRSEMNVSTLELGDSALYLCASSLGQGYNSPLHFGNGTRLTVT.

This rearrangement joins TRBV5-1 to TRBJ2-1; a possible D gene is TRBD2 (5 bases). V was trimmed by 0 bases and J by 0 bases, leaving 10 bases between them. CDR1 and CDR2 (germline): SGHRS, YFSETQ. CDR3 length: 16 amino acids. The CDR3 protein is CASSLVGRSSYNEQFF. The CDR3 region has the DNA TGCGCCAGCAGCTTGGTAGGGAGAAGCTCCTACAATGAGCAGTTCTTC.

The chain employs TRBV19 and TRBJ2-2; possibly TRBD1 for D (6 bases). The V end lost 3 bases, the J end lost 6 bases, and 14 bases lay between the germline ends. Germline loops: CDR1 LNHDA, CDR2 SQIVND (reference sequence). This CDR3 has 15 amino acids. CDR3 sequence reads: CASSIYREGSGELFF. The CDR3, as DNA: TGTGCCAGTAGTATCTACAGGGAAGGTTCCGGGGAGCTGTTTTTT.

This sequence joins TRBV5-1 and TRBJ2-3, with D maybe TRBD1 (6 bases). The CDR3 spans 16 residues. Germline V lookup: CDR1 SGHRS, CDR2 YFSETQ. Trimming left V 1 base short and J 0 bases short, with 12 bases between. The CDR3 loop reads CASSLSRGSSTDTQYF. In nucleotides, the CDR3 is TGCGCCAGCAGCTTGTCCAGGGGATCGAGCACAGATACGCAGTATTTT.

This clone was seen only a few times. The chain couples TRBV2 to TRBJ2-7; 8 bases match TRBD2. The J segment lost 0 bases and the V segment lost 7 bases, leaving 14 bases of the junction unmatched. Per germline, CDR1 SNHLY and CDR2 FYNNEI. This CDR3 comprises 17 residues. The CDR3 sequence: CASTDSMGSGSSYEQYF. The CDR3, as DNA: TGTGCCAGCACCGACTCCATGGGGAGCGGGAGCTCCTACGAGCAGTACTTC. Full variable domain (outside the CDR3, taken from reference TRBV2 and TRBJ2-7): EPEVTQTPSHQVTQMGQEVILRCVPISNHLYFYWYRQILGQKVEFLVSFYNNEISEKSEIFDDQFSVERPDGSNFTLKIRSTKLEDSAMYFCASTDSMGSGSSYEQYFGPGTRLTVT.

This clone showed up just a few times. V gene TRBV10-2 combines with J gene TRBJ2-5; possible D gene TRBD2, 7 bases. There are 14 residues in the CDR3. Germline CDR1 is WSHSY and CDR2 is SAAADI. V lost 4 bases, J lost 4 bases, and 13 bases lay in between. The CDR3 region has the DNA TGCGCCAGCAGTGGGGGGGGCCTGAGAGAGACCCAGTACTTC. Translated, it gives CASSGGGLRETQYF.

The V call is TRBV7-9, the J call TRBJ1-1; D is undetermined. This CDR3 is built from 13 residues. V gave up 4 bases and J gave up 1 base, with 7 bases separating them. From germline, CDR1 is SEHNR and CDR2 FQNEAQ (reference sequence). The CDR3 DNA follows: TGTGCCAGCAGCTGGGGAGAGAACACTGAAGCTTTCTTT. Translating gives CASSWGENTEAFF.

This clone showed up just once. The gene calls are TRBV29-1 and TRBJ1-2; D is possibly TRBD1 (5 bases). Deletions cut 5 bases from V and 5 bases from J, with 18 bases between. In germline, CDR1 is SQVTM, CDR2 ANQGSEA. The CDR3 extends over 14 amino acids. The CDR3 loop is CSVNLKDTEYGYTF. Written as DNA, the CDR3 is TGCAGCGTTAATCTAAAGGACACCGAATATGGCTACACCTTC.

This chain connects TRBV9 to TRBJ2-3; 7 bases line up with TRBD1. This CDR3 has 14 amino acids. Germline loops: CDR1 SGDLS, CDR2 YYNGEE. The V and J ends lost 0 bases and 4 bases, in that order; junction bases with no gene match: 2. The CDR3 region has the DNA TGTGCCAGCAGCGTAGGAGGGGGCGCAGATACGCAGTATTTT. It specifies CASSVGGGADTQYF.

The chain couples TRBV10-3 to TRBJ2-1; 9 bases are shared with TRBD2. Germline-derived CDR1 and CDR2 are ENHRY and SYGVKD. The CDR3 loop spans 16 amino acids. The J segment lost 9 bases and the V segment lost 7 bases, leaving 16 bases of the junction unmatched. The CDR3 protein is CAITNPIAGGQSEQFF. The CDR3 DNA reads as TGTGCCATCACAAACCCGATCGCGGGGGGGCAAAGTGAGCAGTTCTTC.

This clone occurred once. V usage is TRBV5-1 and J usage is TRBJ2-2, with 7 bases identical to TRBD1. J lost 2 bases, V lost 4 bases, and 5 bases had no gene match. Germline V gives CDR1 SGHRS, CDR2 YFSETQ. This CDR3 spans 15 amino acids. CDR3 protein: CASSPRQGNTGELFF. The CDR3 coding sequence is TGCGCCAGCAGCCCCCGACAGGGAAACACCGGGGAGCTGTTTTTT.

This clone was seen a few times. The chain is built from TRBV18 and TRBJ1-2; 8 bases align to TRBD1. From germline, CDR1 is KGHSH and CDR2 LQKENI. The CDR3 spans 16 residues. V was pared by 3 bases and J by 7 bases, with 13 bases of the junction left unmatched. CDR3 DNA: TGTGCCAGCTCACCCTATGTGGACAGGGAAGAAGGTGGCTACACCTTC. Translation gives CASSPYVDREEGGYTF.

The chain couples TRBV27 to TRBJ1-1; D not resolved. Germline-derived CDR1 and CDR2 are MNHEY and SMNVEV (reference sequence). The CDR3 length is 14 residues. The germline V and J ends were trimmed by 3 bases and 4 bases, with 12 bases remaining between them. CDR3 sequence: CASSFGARGTEAFF. CDR3 DNA: TGTGCCAGCAGTTTTGGTGCCCGGGGCACTGAAGCTTTCTTT.